This TCR beta chain was recorded in a study of blood T cell repertoires in COVID-19. Study details: T cells, B-cell-depleted T cells, or PBMCs supplied cDNA or gDNA.

The CDR3 sequence is 13 residues long. Between the trimmed V and J ends, which lost 7 bases and 4 bases, there was a span of 14 bases. CDR1 is SNHLY, CDR2 FYNNEI, per germline. Some clones are missing from TCRdb's copy, which holds only in-frame ones; the method was immunoSEQ multiplex PCR. The table includes 180,000 or so clones, approximately 86% detected once. The chain recombines TRBV2 with TRBJ2-7; D possibly corresponds to TRBD1 (6 bases). The source of this sequence is a man aged 70-80 years with acute or convalescent COVID-19. Sample: peripheral blood. The CDR3, as DNA: TGTGCCAGCACCTCCGGGACAAGGTACGAGCAGTACTTC. This codes for CASTSGTRYEQYF. Full variable domain (missing parts from reference TRBV2 and TRBJ2-7): EPEVTQTPSHQVTQMGQEVILRCVPISNHLYFYWYRQILGQKVEFLVSFYNNEISEKSEIFDDQFSVERPDGSNFTLKIRSTKLEDSAMYFCASTSGTRYEQYFGPGTRLTVT.